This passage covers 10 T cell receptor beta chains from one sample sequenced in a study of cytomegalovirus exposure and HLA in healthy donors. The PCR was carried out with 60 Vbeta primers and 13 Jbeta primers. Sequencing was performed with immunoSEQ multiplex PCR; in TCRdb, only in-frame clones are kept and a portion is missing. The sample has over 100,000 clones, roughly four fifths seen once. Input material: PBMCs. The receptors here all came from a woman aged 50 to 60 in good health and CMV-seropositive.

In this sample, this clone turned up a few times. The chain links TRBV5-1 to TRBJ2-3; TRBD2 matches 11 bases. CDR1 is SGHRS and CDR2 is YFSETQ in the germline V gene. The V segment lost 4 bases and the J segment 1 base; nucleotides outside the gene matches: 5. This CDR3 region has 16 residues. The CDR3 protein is CASSPGGLAGTDTQYF. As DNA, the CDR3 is TGCGCCAGCAGCCCTGGGGGACTAGCGGGCACAGATACGCAGTATTTT.

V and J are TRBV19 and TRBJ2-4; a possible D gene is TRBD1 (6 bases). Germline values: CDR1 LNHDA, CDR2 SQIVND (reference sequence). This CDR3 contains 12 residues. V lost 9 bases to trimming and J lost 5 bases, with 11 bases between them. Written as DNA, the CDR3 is TGTGCCAGCTGGGGGCCAGAAAACATTCAGTACTTC. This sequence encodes CASWGPENIQYF.

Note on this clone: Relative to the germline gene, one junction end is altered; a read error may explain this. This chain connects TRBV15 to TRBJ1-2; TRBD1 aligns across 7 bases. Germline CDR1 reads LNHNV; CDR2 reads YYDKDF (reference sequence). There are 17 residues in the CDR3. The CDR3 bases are TGTGCCACCAGCGGAGAGGCAGGGGGAGGCTCTAACTATGGCTACACCTTC. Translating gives CATSGEAGGGSNYGYTF.

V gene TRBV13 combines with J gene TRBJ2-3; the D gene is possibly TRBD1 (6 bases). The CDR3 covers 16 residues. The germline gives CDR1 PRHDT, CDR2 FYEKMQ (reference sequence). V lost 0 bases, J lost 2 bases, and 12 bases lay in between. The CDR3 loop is CASSLGVGGVTDTQYF. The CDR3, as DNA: TGTGCCAGCAGCTTAGGTGTAGGGGGAGTCACAGATACGCAGTATTTT.

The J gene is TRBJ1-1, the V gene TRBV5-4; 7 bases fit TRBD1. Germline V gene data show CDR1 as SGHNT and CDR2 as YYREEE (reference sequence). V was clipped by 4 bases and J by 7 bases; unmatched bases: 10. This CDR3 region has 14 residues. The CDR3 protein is CASSPTQGQIEAFF. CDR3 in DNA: TGTGCCAGCAGCCCTACGCAGGGACAGATTGAAGCTTTCTTT.

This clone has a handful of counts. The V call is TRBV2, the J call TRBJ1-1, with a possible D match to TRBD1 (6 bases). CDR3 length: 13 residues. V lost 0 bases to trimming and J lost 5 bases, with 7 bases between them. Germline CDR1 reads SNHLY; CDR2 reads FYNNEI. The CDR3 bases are TGTGCCAGCAGTGAAGCGAGGGGGACTGAAGCTTTCTTT. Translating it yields CASSEARGTEAFF.

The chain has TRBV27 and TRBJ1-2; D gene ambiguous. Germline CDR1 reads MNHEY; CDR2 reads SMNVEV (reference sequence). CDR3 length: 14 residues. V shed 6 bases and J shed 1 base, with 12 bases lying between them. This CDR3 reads CASSPAAVNYGYTF. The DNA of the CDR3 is TGTGCCAGCAGCCCTGCCGCGGTTAACTATGGCTACACCTTC.

Here the CDR3 reads CASSGGFSRSYNSPLHF. DNA of the CDR3: TGTGCCAGCAGTGGGGGCTTTAGTCGCTCCTATAATTCACCCCTCCACTTT. The rearrangement links TRBV2 to TRBJ1-6; tentatively, D is TRBD1 (5 bases). The CDR3 extends over 17 amino acids. With 4 bases removed from V and 0 bases from J, the gap between germline ends came to 13 bases. Germline values: CDR1 SNHLY, CDR2 FYNNEI.

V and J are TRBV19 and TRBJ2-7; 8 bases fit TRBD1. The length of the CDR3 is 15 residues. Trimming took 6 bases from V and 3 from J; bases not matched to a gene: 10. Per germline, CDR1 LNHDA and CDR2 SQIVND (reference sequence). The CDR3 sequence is CASRRGQGTSYEQYF. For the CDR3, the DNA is TGTGCCAGTAGGCGTGGACAGGGAACTAGCTACGAGCAGTACTTC.

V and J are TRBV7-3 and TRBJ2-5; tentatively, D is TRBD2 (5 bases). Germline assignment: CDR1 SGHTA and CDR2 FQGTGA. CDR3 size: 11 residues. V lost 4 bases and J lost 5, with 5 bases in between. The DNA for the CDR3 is TGTGCCAGCAGCTCGGGGGAGACCCAGTACTTC. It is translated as CASSSGETQYF. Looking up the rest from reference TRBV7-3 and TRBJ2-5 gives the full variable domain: GAGVSQTPSNKVTEKGKYVELRCDPISGHTALYWYRQSLGQGPEFLIYFQGTGAADDSGLPNDRFFAVRPEGSVSTLKIQRTERGDSAVYLCASSSGETQYFGPGTRLLVL.